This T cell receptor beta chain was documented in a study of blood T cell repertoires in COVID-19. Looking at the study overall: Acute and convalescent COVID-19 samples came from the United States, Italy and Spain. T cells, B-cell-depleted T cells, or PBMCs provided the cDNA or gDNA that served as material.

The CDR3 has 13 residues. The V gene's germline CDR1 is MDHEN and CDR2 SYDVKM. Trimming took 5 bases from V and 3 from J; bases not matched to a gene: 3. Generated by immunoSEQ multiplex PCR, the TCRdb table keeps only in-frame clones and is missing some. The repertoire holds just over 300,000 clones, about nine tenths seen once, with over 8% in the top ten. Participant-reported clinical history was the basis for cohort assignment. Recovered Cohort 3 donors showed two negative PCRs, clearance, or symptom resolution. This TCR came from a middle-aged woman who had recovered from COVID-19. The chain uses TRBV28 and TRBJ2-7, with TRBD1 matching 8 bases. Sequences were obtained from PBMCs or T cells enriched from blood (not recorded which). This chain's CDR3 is CASSPGQGYEQYF. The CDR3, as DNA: TGTGCCAGCAGTCCCGGACAGGGCTACGAGCAGTACTTC.